Below are 27 T cell receptor beta chains sequenced from a single sample in a study of T cell responses to AZD1222 COVID-19 vaccine. This table comes from immunoSEQ multiplex PCR, and its TCRdb copy is limited to in-frame clones, with some not included. In the table there are more than 90,000 clones, approximately 90% of which are singletons. The sample here was peripheral blood, taken on day 0 of AZD1222 vaccination. The source of these receptors is an adult in good health.

The chain has TRBV29-1 and TRBJ2-2, with 10 bases lining up with TRBD2. The CDR3 has 14 amino acids. V shed 6 bases, J shed 4 bases, and the junction held 5 bases outside the gene matches. The germline V gene has CDR1 SQVTM and CDR2 ANQGSEA. CDR3 amino acids: CSVLAGRGTGELFF. The CDR3 DNA reads TGCAGCGTACTAGCGGGGCGGGGCACCGGGGAGCTGTTTTTT.

The rearrangement links TRBV28 to TRBJ1-2; a possible D gene is TRBD1 (5 bases). Trimming stripped 3 bases from V and 7 bases from J, with 12 bases between. Germline loops: CDR1 MDHEN, CDR2 SYDVKM. CDR3 length: 13 residues. For the CDR3, the DNA is TGTGCCAGCAGTTTGTTCAGGGCCGGTGGCTACACCTTC. Its protein product is CASSLFRAGGYTF.

This chain uses TRBV7-6 with TRBJ2-5; tentatively, D is TRBD2 (7 bases). The CDR3 sequence is 15 residues long. The germline CDR1 and CDR2 sequences are SGHVS and FNYEAQ. The V end was cut by 2 bases, the J end by 3 bases, with 13 bases between. In nucleotides, the CDR3 is TGTGCCAGCAGCTTAATACTAGGGGGGGAAGAGACCCAGTACTTC. Translated: CASSLILGGEETQYF.

V and J are TRBV12-3 or TRBV12-4 and TRBJ1-6; no reliable D call. The V end lost 4 bases, the J end lost 11 bases, and 9 bases lay between the germline ends. The CDR3 has 12 amino acids. The CDR3 region has the DNA TGTGCCAGCAGTTCAAATCTAGCACCCCTCCACTTT. It yields the protein CASSSNLAPLHF.

This rearrangement joins TRBV12-3 or TRBV12-4 to TRBJ1-5, with D unresolved. The CDR3 is made up of 13 amino acids. V lost 2 bases and J lost 7, with 9 bases in between. The chain's CDR3 is CASSLREGQPQHF. The CDR3 region has the DNA TGTGCCAGCAGTTTAAGGGAGGGACAGCCCCAGCATTTT.

The chain couples TRBV6-5 to TRBJ1-1; D not resolved. The CDR3 runs 10 residues. Deletions cut 11 bases from V and 5 bases from J, with 9 bases between. Germline CDR1 MNHEY, CDR2 SVGAGI. This chain's CDR3 is CASKITEAFF. The CDR3 DNA is TGTGCCTCCAAAATTACTGAAGCTTTCTTT.

The chain combines TRBV5-1 with TRBJ1-2; tentative D call: TRBD1 (6 bases). The germline V gene encodes CDR1 SGHRS and CDR2 YFSETQ. V was shortened by 0 bases and J by 5 bases, with 14 bases between the two germline ends. The CDR3 has 15 amino acids. The CDR3 spells CASSLEAGVGYGYTF. CDR3 DNA sequence: TGCGCCAGCAGCTTGGAGGCAGGGGTCGGGTATGGCTACACCTTC.

The J gene is TRBJ1-2, the V gene TRBV28, with D maybe TRBD1 (6 bases). Trimming left V 10 bases short and J 9 bases short, with 15 bases between. The CDR3 has 11 residues. Germline V gene lookup returns CDR1 MDHEN and CDR2 SYDVKM. CDR3 in amino acids: CATQQGLSYTF. The DNA for the CDR3 is TGTGCCACCCAACAGGGACTGAGCTACACCTTC.

J is TRBJ1-2 and V is TRBV4-1; a possible D gene is TRBD1 (5 bases). Germline lookup yields CDR1 MGHRA and CDR2 YSYEKL. The ends were cut back, 3 bases at V and 3 bases at J, with 17 bases in the middle. This CDR3 spans 16 amino acids. DNA of the CDR3: TGCGCCAGCAGCCAGGGGGTCCGAACGACATACTATGGCTACACCTTC. Its translation is CASSQGVRTTYYGYTF.

This chain connects TRBV27 to TRBJ1-5; D is uncertain. V gave up 3 bases and J gave up 3 bases, with 3 bases separating them. The germline CDR1 and CDR2 sequences are MNHEY and SMNVEV (reference sequence). The CDR3 sequence is 12 residues long. The DNA for the CDR3 is TGTGCCAGCAGTTTCAACAATCAGCCCCAGCATTTT. Its translation: CASSFNNQPQHF.

CDR3 bases: TGTGCCAGCAGTTACTCCGGGACATGGAGAACTGAAGCTTTCTTT. Protein: CASSYSGTWRTEAFF. The chain is built from TRBV6-5 and TRBJ1-1; a weak D match, TRBD1 (6 bases). Germline V gene lookup returns CDR1 MNHEY and CDR2 SVGAGI. The CDR3 runs 15 residues. Trimming shortened V by 0 bases and J by 5 bases, and 13 bases separated the two germline ends.

The V gene is TRBV27, the J gene TRBJ2-2; 9 nucleotides line up with TRBD1. This CDR3 contains 16 residues. Trimming took 3 bases from V and 6 from J; bases not matched to a gene: 8. Germline V gene data show CDR1 as MNHEY and CDR2 as SMNVEV (reference sequence). The DNA for the CDR3 is TGTGCCAGCAGTTTCGTAGGACAGGGGATCTCCGGGGAGCTGTTTTTT. Translating it yields CASSFVGQGISGELFF.

The chain combines TRBV28 with TRBJ1-6; D unclear. The V end lost 2 bases, the J end lost 4 bases, and 9 bases lay between the germline ends. Germline V CDR1 and CDR2: MDHEN, SYDVKM. This CDR3 is 15 amino acids long. The CDR3 DNA is TGTGCCAGCAGTTTACTGGACGGGTATAATTCACCCCTCCACTTT. Its protein is CASSLLDGYNSPLHF. The full variable domain, in which reference TRBV28 and TRBJ1-6 provide the parts outside the CDR3, is DVKVTQSSRYLVKRTGEKVFLECVQDMDHENMFWYRQDPGLGLRLIYFSYDVKMKEKGDIPEGYSVSREKKERFSLILESASTNQTSMYLCASSLLDGYNSPLHFGNGTRLTVT.

This CDR3 is CASISGVNTEAFF. In nucleotides, the CDR3 is TGTGCCAGCATTTCGGGGGTGAACACTGAAGCTTTCTTT. The V gene is TRBV28, the J gene TRBJ1-1, with a weak D call TRBD1 (5 bases). V lost 7 bases and J lost 0, with 9 bases in between. Germline CDR1 MDHEN, CDR2 SYDVKM. The CDR3 sequence is 13 residues long.

This chain joins TRBV11-2 and TRBJ1-5; D is unclear. The CDR3 is 13 residues long. Per the germline V gene, CDR1 is SGHAT and CDR2 is FQNNGV. Trimming cost V 2 bases and J 7 bases, with 9 bases left between them. CDR3 residues: CASSLTRSQPQHF. The CDR3 nucleotides are TGTGCCAGCAGCTTAACCCGCTCGCAGCCCCAGCATTTT.

The chain recombines TRBV7-9 with TRBJ1-1; D call uncertain. The CDR3 loop spans 13 amino acids. Trimming stripped 2 bases from V and 3 bases from J, with 7 bases between. Germline CDR1 SEHNR, CDR2 FQNEAQ (reference sequence). For the CDR3, the DNA is TGTGCCAGCAGCTTAATAACGGACACTGAAGCTTTCTTT. Translation: CASSLITDTEAFF.

This rearrangement joins TRBV11-2 to TRBJ2-5; D is undetermined. Germline values: CDR1 SGHAT, CDR2 FQNNGV. V was clipped by 6 bases and J by 0 bases, with 8 bases between them. This CDR3 region has 13 residues. In nucleotides, the CDR3 is TGTGCCAGCAGTTACGAGTACCAAGAGACCCAGTACTTC. It translates to CASSYEYQETQYF.

This clone appeared a single time. The chain uses TRBV7-2 and TRBJ1-1; D is undetermined. The V end lost 2 bases, the J end lost 4 bases, and 8 bases lay between the germline ends. CDR3 size: 13 residues. The germline V gene has CDR1 SGHTA and CDR2 FQGNSA. The CDR3 DNA follows: TGTGCCAGCAGCTTACCTGAGGGCACTGAAGCTTTCTTT. Encoded protein: CASSLPEGTEAFF.

This rearrangement joins TRBV28 to TRBJ2-7, with D perhaps TRBD1 (7 bases). Germline V gene sequence: CDR1 MDHEN, CDR2 SYDVKM. The CDR3 length is 13 residues. The V and J ends lost 8 bases and 2 bases respectively, with 13 bases between them. Here the CDR3 reads CASLGGQTYEQYF. CDR3 nucleotides: TGTGCCAGCCTCGGGGGACAGACCTACGAGCAGTACTTC. The variable domain in full, with the rest retrieved from reference TRBV28 and TRBJ2-7, is DVKVTQSSRYLVKRTGEKVFLECVQDMDHENMFWYRQDPGLGLRLIYFSYDVKMKEKGDIPEGYSVSREKKERFSLILESASTNQTSMYLCASLGGQTYEQYFGPGTRLTVT.

The chain joins TRBV27 to TRBJ1-1; unclear D gene. The V end was cut by 5 bases, the J end by 1 base, with 17 bases between. This CDR3 has 16 amino acids. Germline CDR1 MNHEY, CDR2 SMNVEV (reference sequence). The CDR3, as DNA: TGTGCCAGCAGTCTGCAAACCCCAGGTGGGAACACTGAAGCTTTCTTT. It is translated as CASSLQTPGGNTEAFF.

This clone has more than one count but fewer than ten. The V gene is TRBV28, the J gene TRBJ1-2, with TRBD1 matching over 7 bases. Germline CDR1 and CDR2: MDHEN and SYDVKM. The CDR3 has 11 residues. Germline trimming cut 8 bases from V and 8 bases from J; bases unmatched to any gene: 5. The CDR3 DNA reads as TGTGCCAGCCGACAGGGACCGGGCTACACCTTC. Protein: CASRQGPGYTF.

The count of this clone is one. This clone may be a read error of a much larger clone one base away. The V and J genes are TRBV5-6 and TRBJ2-2, with unresolved D. Trimming took 1 base from V and 2 from J, leaving 0 bases between them. Germline V gene lookup returns CDR1 SGHDT and CDR2 YYEEEE. This CDR3 has 12 residues. The CDR3 DNA reads as TGTGCCAGCAGCTTGAACACCGGGGAGCTGTTTTTT. This sequence encodes CASSLNTGELFF. Complete variable domain (other parts from reference TRBV5-6 and TRBJ2-2): DAGVTQSPTHLIKTRGQQVTLRCSPKSGHDTVSWYQQALGQGPQFIFQYYEEEERQRGNFPDRFSGHQFPNYSSELNVNALLLGDSALYLCASSLNTGELFFGEGSRLTVL.

The chain joins TRBV24-1 to TRBJ1-4; D is unclear. Germline assignment: CDR1 KGHDR and CDR2 SFDVKD. Between the trimmed V and J ends, which lost 5 bases and 4 bases, there was a span of 10 bases. The CDR3 contains 14 residues. The CDR3 sequence: CATSASGDNEKLFF. The CDR3, as DNA: TGTGCCACCAGTGCAAGTGGGGATAATGAAAAACTGTTTTTT.

V is TRBV19 and J is TRBJ2-6; the D is unclear. Germline V CDR1 and CDR2: LNHDA, SQIVND (reference sequence). Trimming removed 0 bases at V and 2 bases at J, with 11 bases between. This CDR3 has 17 residues. The CDR3 sequence is CASSIDWRQTGANVLTF. CDR3 DNA sequence: TGTGCCAGTAGTATAGATTGGCGGCAGACTGGGGCCAACGTCCTGACTTTC.

V is TRBV24-1 and J is TRBJ1-5; perhaps TRBD1 as D (6 bases). Between the trimmed V and J ends, which lost 9 bases and 0 bases, there was a span of 20 bases. The germline CDR1 and CDR2 sequences are KGHDR and SFDVKD. CDR3 length equals 17 residues. This CDR3 is CATQGGGTEYSNQPQHF. The CDR3 DNA sequence: TGTGCCACCCAGGGAGGGGGAACGGAGTATAGCAATCAGCCCCAGCATTTT.

This chain connects TRBV11-2 to TRBJ2-1, with a weak D call TRBD2 (7 bases). V lost 5 bases and J lost 5, with 28 bases in between. The length of the CDR3 is 19 residues. CDR1 and CDR2 (germline): SGHAT, FQNNGV. This chain's CDR3 is CASSPLRDSPRRGHNEQFF. DNA for the CDR3: TGTGCCAGCAGCCCCCTCCGGGACTCACCGCGGCGGGGGCACAATGAGCAGTTCTTC.

This clone appeared a single time. The rearrangement joins TRBV5-1 to TRBJ1-1; D perhaps matches TRBD1 (6 bases). Germline CDR1 SGHRS, CDR2 YFSETQ. Between the trimmed V and J ends, which lost 1 base and 5 bases, there was a span of 15 bases. The CDR3 is 15 residues long. DNA of the CDR3: TGCGCCAGCAGCTTGAATCAGGGGATAGTTACTGAAGCTTTCTTT. The encoded protein is CASSLNQGIVTEAFF.